The 18 T cell receptor beta chains below were found in one sample sequenced in a study of type 1 regulatory T cells. MiXCR, applied by TCRdb to the reads, yields one record per CDR3 protein. The profile shows about 97,000 distinct CDR3 sequences, about a third of them singletons. The sequencing input was CD4+ T cells, either the whole sample or a sorted fraction (not recorded which). The receptors were sampled from a human donor in good health.

This clonotype was seen a few times. The chain has TRBV7-2 and TRBJ2-1; 15 nucleotides align to TRBD2. The CDR3 is made up of 20 amino acids. The germline gives CDR1 SGHTA, CDR2 FQGNSA. J lost 1 base, V lost 5 bases, and 12 bases had no gene match. The CDR3 region is CASSHNPGLAGGRSYNEQFF. CDR3 nucleotides: TGTGCCAGCAGCCACAACCCGGGACTAGCGGGAGGAAGGTCCTACAATGAGCAGTTCTTC.

CDR3 sequence: CASSEEGPMNTEAFF. The CDR3 DNA reads TGTGCCAGCAGTGAAGAGGGGCCTATGAACACTGAAGCTTTCTTT. This chain connects TRBV2 to TRBJ1-1; D is perhaps TRBD1 (5 bases). Germline CDR1 reads SNHLY; CDR2 reads FYNNEI. The ends were cut back, 1 base at V and 0 bases at J, with 9 bases in the middle. The CDR3 loop spans 15 amino acids.

The V call is TRBV2, the J call TRBJ2-3, with 7 positions matching TRBD2. CDR3 length: 14 amino acids. V shed 5 bases, J shed 4 bases, and the junction held 6 bases outside the gene matches. The germline V gene has CDR1 SNHLY and CDR2 FYNNEI. DNA of the CDR3: TGTGCCAGCAGTCAGGAGGGAGGGCCAGATACGCAGTATTTT. This sequence encodes CASSQEGGPDTQYF.

This clonotype was picked up a small number of times. The chain has TRBV2 and TRBJ2-5; TRBD1 aligns across 8 bases. Germline CDR1 and CDR2: SNHLY and FYNNEI. Germline trimming cut 3 bases from V and 5 bases from J; bases unmatched to any gene: 11. The CDR3 consists of 16 residues. CDR3 nucleotides: TGTGCCAGCAGTGAGAGTCAGGGGGCTGGATTTGAGACCCAGTACTTC. This translates into CASSESQGAGFETQYF.

The chain employs TRBV12-3 or TRBV12-4 and TRBJ2-1; D might be TRBD1 (5 bases). The V end was cut by 10 bases, the J end by 0 bases, with 10 bases between. The CDR3 has 13 residues. CDR3 residues: CANRSSSYNEQFF. CDR3 nucleotides: TGTGCCAACAGGAGTAGCTCCTACAATGAGCAGTTCTTC.

This rearrangement joins TRBV9 to TRBJ2-3; 9 bases line up with TRBD2. CDR1 is SGDLS and CDR2 is YYNGEE in the germline V gene. The CDR3 extends over 16 amino acids. Unmatched junction bases numbered 6, after V lost 4 bases and J lost 0 bases. The CDR3 DNA reads as TGTGCCAGCAGCCCGACTAGCGGAATAAGCACAGATACGCAGTATTTT. It yields the protein CASSPTSGISTDTQYF. Full variable domain (outside the CDR3, taken from reference TRBV9 and TRBJ2-3): DSGVTQTPKHLITATGQRVTLRCSPRSGDLSVYWYQQSLDQGLQFLIQYYNGEERAKGNILERFSAQQFPDLHSELNLSSLELGDSALYFCASSPTSGISTDTQYFGPGTRLTVL.

The CDR3 sequence: CASSQKLSRDTDSNQPQHF. DNA of the CDR3: TGCGCCAGCAGCCAAAAGTTGTCCCGGGACACCGATAGCAATCAGCCCCAGCATTTT. This chain joins TRBV4-1 and TRBJ1-5; a possible D gene is TRBD1 (6 bases). The V end was cut by 2 bases, the J end by 0 bases, with 20 bases between. The length of the CDR3 is 19 residues. CDR1 and CDR2 from the germline V gene are MGHRA and YSYEKL.

This clonotype has just a few counts. The chain combines TRBV12-3 or TRBV12-4 with TRBJ1-1; 9 nucleotides agree with TRBD1. With 8 bases clipped from V and 7 bases from J, the junction kept 8 bases outside the gene matches. The CDR3 length is 13 residues. CDR3 DNA sequence: TGTGCCAGCGGGTCCGGGACAGGGTATGAAGCTTTCTTT. It yields the protein CASGSGTGYEAFF.

V gene TRBV27 combines with J gene TRBJ2-3; D not certain. CDR1 and CDR2 from the germline V gene are MNHEY and SMNVEV (reference sequence). V was pared by 4 bases and J by 4 bases, with 6 bases between. The CDR3 has 12 amino acids. CDR3 bases: TGTGCCAGCAGTTCGTCCGCAGATACGCAGTATTTT. Encoded protein: CASSSSADTQYF.

This clonotype has more than one count but fewer than ten. J is TRBJ2-1 and V is TRBV4-1; the D call may be TRBD1 or TRBD2 (6 bases each). Trimming shortened V by 1 base and J by 4 bases, and 14 bases separated the two germline ends. This CDR3 spans 16 amino acids. In germline, CDR1 is MGHRA, CDR2 YSYEKL. The CDR3 DNA reads TGCGCCAGCAGCCAAGCTATGGAGGGGGTGTACAATGAGCAGTTCTTC. Its protein is CASSQAMEGVYNEQFF.

The genes are TRBV29-1 and TRBJ2-1; D gene ambiguous. Trimming cost V 3 bases and J 0 bases, with 9 bases left between them. CDR1 and CDR2 (germline): SQVTM, ANQGSEA. This CDR3 region has 14 residues. The CDR3 bases are TGCAGCGTTGAGAGCGAGAGCTCCTACAATGAGCAGTTCTTC. Translation: CSVESESSYNEQFF.

CDR3 in amino acids: CASSMPHARVLGTGELFF. CDR3 sequence (DNA): TGTGCCAGTAGTATGCCCCATGCTAGAGTTCTTGGCACCGGGGAGCTGTTTTTT. The rearrangement uses TRBV19 and TRBJ2-2; D gene uncertain. The CDR3 sequence is 18 residues long. The germline CDR1 and CDR2 sequences are LNHDA and SQIVND (reference sequence). V dropped 3 bases and J dropped 4 bases, with 21 bases sitting between them.

This clonotype was picked up a small number of times. This chain joins TRBV15 and TRBJ2-3; a possible D gene is TRBD2 (5 bases). Trimming shortened V by 5 bases and J by 0 bases, and 9 bases separated the two germline ends. This CDR3 region has 14 residues. CDR1 and CDR2 from the germline V gene are LNHNV and YYDKDF (reference sequence). The CDR3 loop reads CATSRRGSTDTQYF. In DNA, the CDR3 is TGTGCCACCAGCCGGAGAGGGAGCACAGATACGCAGTATTTT.

This clonotype was detected once. The junction differs from germline at one of its ends, possibly a read error. The gene calls are TRBV18 and TRBJ2-2; perhaps TRBD1 as D (5 bases). CDR3 length: 15 amino acids. Germline lookup yields CDR1 KGHSH and CDR2 LQKENI. The chain's CDR3 is CASSPSPQDTWELFF. The CDR3 DNA sequence: TGTGCCAGCTCACCAAGCCCGCAGGACACCTGGGAGCTGTTTTTT.

This clonotype was seen once. A read error may be the cause here, since a much bigger clone is one base away. The V and J genes are TRBV7-9 and TRBJ2-5, with D hard to call. The germline CDR1 and CDR2 sequences are SEHNR and FQNEAQ (reference sequence). The CDR3 consists of 14 residues. DNA of the CDR3: TGTGCCAGCACCAATGGGTACAGACAAGAGGCCCAGTACTTC. The encoded protein is CASTNGYRQEAQYF.

This chain joins TRBV20-1 and TRBJ1-1, with 10 bases identical to TRBD1. CDR1 DFQATT and CDR2 SNEGSKA come from the germline V gene (reference sequence). Trimming at V came to 6 bases and at J to 6 bases, leaving 10 bases not matched to a gene. The length of the CDR3 is 14 residues. The CDR3 is CSAQPRTGGPEAFF. The DNA for the CDR3 is TGCAGTGCCCAGCCCAGGACAGGGGGTCCTGAAGCTTTCTTT.

This clonotype appeared a few times. The chain combines TRBV7-6 with TRBJ2-1; maybe TRBD1 (6 bases). This CDR3 has 16 residues. From germline, CDR1 is SGHVS and CDR2 FNYEAQ. Trimming took 5 bases from V and 2 from J, leaving 16 bases between them. The CDR3 sequence: CASSPSPDSTYNEQFF. The CDR3 bases are TGTGCCAGCAGCCCAAGCCCGGACAGCACCTACAATGAGCAGTTCTTC.

The chain combines TRBV19 with TRBJ2-2, with a weak D call TRBD1 (5 bases). V shed 1 base and J shed 7 bases, with 16 bases lying between them. The CDR3 sequence is 16 residues long. Germline values: CDR1 LNHDA, CDR2 SQIVND (reference sequence). The CDR3 nucleotides are TGTGCCAGTAGTATAGGAAGCCAGGGTTTGGGCGGGGAGCTGTTTTTT. This translates into CASSIGSQGLGGELFF.